A selection of T cell receptor beta chains follows, all from one sample in a study of blood T cell repertoires in COVID-19. Assay: immunoSEQ multiplex PCR; the TCRdb copy retains only in-frame clones and omits some. The sample contains 110,000 to 150,000 clones, 85% to 90% of which appear only once. The sample was peripheral blood. These TCRs come from a woman aged 80 or older with acute or convalescent COVID-19. The CDR3 runs from the conserved cysteine through the conserved F or W. The D gene is left open where the match is weak. Only part of the rows carry a size: once, few, many, or a class if the clone is expanded.

v_gene	j_gene	abundance	d_gene	CDR3nt	CDR3aa
TRBV4-2	TRBJ2-2	.	TRBD1	TGTGCCAGCAGCCAACCGGGACAGGGTTTAACCGGGGAGCTGTTTTTT	CASSQPGQGLTGELFF
TRBV7-2	TRBJ2-7	.	TRBD2	TGTGCCAGCAGCCTTACATCGACTAGCGCCTCCTACGAGCAGTACTTC	CASSLTSTSASYEQYF
TRBV10-2	TRBJ1-2	.	.	TGCGCCAGCAGCCCTGGACAGTCCTATGGCTACACCTTC	CASSPGQSYGYTF
TRBV4-1	TRBJ2-2	once	TRBD1	TGCGCCAGCAGCCTCGGGAGGGGGACAGGGGGCGCGGGCACCGGGGAGCTGTTTTTT	CASSLGRGTGGAGTGELFF
TRBV6-1	TRBJ1-2	.	.	TGTGCCAGCAGTGAAATCCCTTATGGCTACACCTTC	CASSEIPYGYTF
TRBV19	TRBJ1-1	.	TRBD1	TGTGCCAGTAGTATCAACAGGGGTGGGACTGAAGCTTTCTTT	CASSINRGGTEAFF
TRBV2	TRBJ2-3	.	TRBD2	TGTGCCAGCAGTGGGGAGCGGGGGAGCACAGATACGCAGTATTTT	CASSGERGSTDTQYF
TRBV10-3	TRBJ1-2	.	TRBD1	TGTGCCATCAGTACCCAGGGGGTTGAGGGCTACACCTTC	CAISTQGVEGYTF
TRBV6-5	TRBJ2-6	.	.	TGTGCCAGCAGGGGCAGGTCCTCTGGGGCCAACGTCCTGACTTTC	CASRGRSSGANVLTF
TRBV20-1	TRBJ2-5	.	TRBD2	TGCAGTGCTAGTCGAGCGGGGGGGCCGGAGACCCAGTACTTC	CSASRAGGPETQYF
TRBV6-1	TRBJ1-5	.	TRBD1	TGTGCCAGCAGTGAAGGGACAGGGGGCGCAGGGGGCAATCAGCCCCAGCATTTT	CASSEGTGGAGGNQPQHF
TRBV30	TRBJ1-1	.	TRBD1	TGTGCCTGGAGTCTCCCGGGACAGGGAAGGACTGAAGCTTTCTTT	CAWSLPGQGRTEAFF
TRBV5-4	TRBJ1-2	.	.	TGTGCCAGCAGCTTGCCGGACAGTAACTATGGCTACACCTTC	CASSLPDSNYGYTF
TRBV4-1	TRBJ2-1	.	TRBD1	TGCGCCAGCAGCCAAGATACTACAGGGGTTTTTTTCCCAGGGGCCACCTACAATGAGCAGTTCTTC	CASSQDTTGVFFPGATYNEQFF
TRBV4-1	TRBJ1-1	.	.	TGCGCCAGCAGCCAAGATGGGCGCGCCGGCACTGAAGCTTTCTTT	CASSQDGRAGTEAFF
TRBV4-1	TRBJ2-7	once	TRBD2	TGCGCCAGCAGCCAACTGCCACGGGGGGGGGAATTACACTACGAGCAGTACTTC	CASSQLPRGGELHYEQYF
TRBV19	TRBJ1-6	.	.	TGTGCCAGTAGTATAGTTCAATCTACCCCACCCCTCCACTTT	CASSIVQSTPPLHF
TRBV5-5	TRBJ2-7	.	.	TGTGCCAGCAGCTTGCGGGGGACCGACGAGCAGTACTTC	CASSLRGTDEQYF
TRBV9	TRBJ2-5	.	TRBD2	TGTGCCAGCAGCGTAGGAGGGCTAGCGGGGGTTGAGACCCAGTACTTC	CASSVGGLAGVETQYF
TRBV18	TRBJ1-1	.	.	TGTGCCAGCTCACCAGGGGGCGCGGTTACTGAAGCTTTCTTT	CASSPGGAVTEAFF
TRBV15	TRBJ1-6	.	.	TGTGCCACCAGCAGGGAACGACAGGAGCTTAATTCACCCCTCCACTTT	CATSRERQELNSPLHF
TRBV11-1	TRBJ1-1	once	.	TGTGCCAGCAGCCGCTTTCGGGCGGGGCCAGGGGAAGCTTTCTTT	CASSRFRAGPGEAFF